This TCR beta chain was retrieved from a study of circulating and synovial CD4+ cells in juvenile arthritis. Overall study results and limits: Compared with bulk blood, circulating pathogenic-like lymphocytes shared substantially more CDR3 sequences with synovial T cells. These repertoires were less diverse than bulk blood CD4 repertoires. Overlap with synovium rose as more T cells were sequenced. CPL versus bulk CD4 samples: T cell genome counts differed by at least an order of magnitude.

The germline gives CDR1 MNHEY, CDR2 SMNVEV (reference sequence). The trim removed 4 bases at V and 0 bases at J, leaving 6 bases unmatched. The CDR3 is 16 amino acids. A note on this clone: Its antigen remains unknown.

Using immunoSEQ multiplex PCR, the repertoire was profiled, and TCRdb retains in-frame clones only, with some absent. The repertoire consists of some 16,000 clones, with roughly 89% occurring once and the leading ten covering around 0.78%. The sequenced material came from CD4+ T cells from blood. The chain is built from TRBV27 and TRBJ2-1; 7 nucleotides agree with TRBD2. This clonotype originated in a human donor with juvenile idiopathic arthritis. CDR3 coding DNA: TGTGCCAGCAGTTGGCTAGCGGAGAGCTCCTACAATGAGCAGTTCTTC. It is translated as CASSWLAESSYNEQFF.